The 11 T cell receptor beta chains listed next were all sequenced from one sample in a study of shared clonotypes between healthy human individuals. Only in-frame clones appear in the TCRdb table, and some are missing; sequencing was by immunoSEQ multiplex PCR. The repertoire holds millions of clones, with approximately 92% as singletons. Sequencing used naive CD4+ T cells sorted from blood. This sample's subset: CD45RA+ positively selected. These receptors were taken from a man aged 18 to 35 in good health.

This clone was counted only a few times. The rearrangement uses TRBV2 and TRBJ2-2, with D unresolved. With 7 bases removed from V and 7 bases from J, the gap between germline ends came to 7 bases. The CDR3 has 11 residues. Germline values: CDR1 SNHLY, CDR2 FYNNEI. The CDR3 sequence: CASTEGGELFF. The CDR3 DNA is TGTGCCAGCACGGAAGGCGGGGAGCTGTTTTTT.

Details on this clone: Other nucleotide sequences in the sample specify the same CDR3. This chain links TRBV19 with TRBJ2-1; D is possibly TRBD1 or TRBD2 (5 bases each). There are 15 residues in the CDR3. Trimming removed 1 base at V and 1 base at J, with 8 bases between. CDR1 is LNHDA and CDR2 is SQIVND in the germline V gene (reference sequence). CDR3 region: CASSIGGGSYNEQFF. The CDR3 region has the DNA TGTGCCAGTAGTATAGGGGGCGGGTCCTACAATGAGCAGTTCTTC.

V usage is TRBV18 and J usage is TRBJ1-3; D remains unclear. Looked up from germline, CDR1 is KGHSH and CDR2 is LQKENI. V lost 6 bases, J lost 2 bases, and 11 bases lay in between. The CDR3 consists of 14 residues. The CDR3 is CASSPRITGNTIYF. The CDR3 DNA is TGTGCCAGCTCCCCCCGCATCACTGGAAACACCATATATTTT.

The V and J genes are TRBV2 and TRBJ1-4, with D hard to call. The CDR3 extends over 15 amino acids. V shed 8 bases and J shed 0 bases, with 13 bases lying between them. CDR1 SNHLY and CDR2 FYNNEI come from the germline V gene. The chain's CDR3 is CASFWSATTNEKLFF. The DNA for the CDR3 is TGTGCCAGCTTTTGGTCGGCAACAACTAATGAAAAACTGTTTTTT.

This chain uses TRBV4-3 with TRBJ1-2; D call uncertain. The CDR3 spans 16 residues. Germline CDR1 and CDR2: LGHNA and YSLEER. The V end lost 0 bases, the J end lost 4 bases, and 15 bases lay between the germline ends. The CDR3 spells CASSQERELMTYGYTF. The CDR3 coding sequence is TGCGCCAGCAGCCAAGAACGGGAGCTCATGACCTATGGCTACACCTTC.

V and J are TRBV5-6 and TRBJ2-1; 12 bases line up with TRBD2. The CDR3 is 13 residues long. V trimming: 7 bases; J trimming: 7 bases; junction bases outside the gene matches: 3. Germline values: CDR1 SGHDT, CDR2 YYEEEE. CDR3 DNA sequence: TGTGCCAGCGCCCTAGCGGGAGGGAATGAGCAGTTCTTC. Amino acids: CASALAGGNEQFF. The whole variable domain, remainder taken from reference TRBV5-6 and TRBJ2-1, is DAGVTQSPTHLIKTRGQQVTLRCSPKSGHDTVSWYQQALGQGPQFIFQYYEEEERQRGNFPDRFSGHQFPNYSSELNVNALLLGDSALYLCASALAGGNEQFFGPGTRLTVL.

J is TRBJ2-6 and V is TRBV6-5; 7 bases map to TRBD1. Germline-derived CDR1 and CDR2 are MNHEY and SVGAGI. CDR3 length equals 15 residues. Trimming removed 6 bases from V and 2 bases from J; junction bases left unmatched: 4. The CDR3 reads CASSQGQPGANVLTF. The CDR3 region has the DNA TGTGCCAGCAGCCAGGGACAGCCTGGGGCCAACGTCCTGACTTTC.

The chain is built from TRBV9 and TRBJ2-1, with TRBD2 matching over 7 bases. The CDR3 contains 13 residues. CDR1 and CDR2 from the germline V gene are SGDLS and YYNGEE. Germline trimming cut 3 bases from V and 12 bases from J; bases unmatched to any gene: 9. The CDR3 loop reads CASSEKAGTGQFF. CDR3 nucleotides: TGTGCCAGCAGCGAAAAAGCGGGGACGGGGCAGTTCTTC.

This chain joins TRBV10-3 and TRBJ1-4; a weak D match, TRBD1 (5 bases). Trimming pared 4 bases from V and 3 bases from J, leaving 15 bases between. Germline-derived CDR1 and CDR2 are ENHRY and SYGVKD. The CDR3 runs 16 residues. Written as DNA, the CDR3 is TGTGCCATCAGTGCATCCCCAGGGTCATCTAATGAAAAACTGTTTTTT. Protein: CAISASPGSSNEKLFF.

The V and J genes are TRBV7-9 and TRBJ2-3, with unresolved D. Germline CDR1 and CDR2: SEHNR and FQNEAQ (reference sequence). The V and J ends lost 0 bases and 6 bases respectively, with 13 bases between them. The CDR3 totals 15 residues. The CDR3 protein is CASSLAEIRRDTQYF. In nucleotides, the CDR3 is TGTGCCAGCAGCTTAGCGGAGATTAGAAGGGATACGCAGTATTTT.

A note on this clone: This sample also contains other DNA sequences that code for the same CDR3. The CDR3: CASSLGENYGYTF. CDR3 coding DNA: TGTGCCAGCAGCTTGGGGGAAAACTATGGCTACACCTTC. This chain uses TRBV5-6 with TRBJ1-2; D is uncertain. Germline V gene sequence: CDR1 SGHDT, CDR2 YYEEEE. Between the trimmed V and J ends, which lost 0 bases and 2 bases, there was a span of 5 bases. The CDR3 length is 13 residues.